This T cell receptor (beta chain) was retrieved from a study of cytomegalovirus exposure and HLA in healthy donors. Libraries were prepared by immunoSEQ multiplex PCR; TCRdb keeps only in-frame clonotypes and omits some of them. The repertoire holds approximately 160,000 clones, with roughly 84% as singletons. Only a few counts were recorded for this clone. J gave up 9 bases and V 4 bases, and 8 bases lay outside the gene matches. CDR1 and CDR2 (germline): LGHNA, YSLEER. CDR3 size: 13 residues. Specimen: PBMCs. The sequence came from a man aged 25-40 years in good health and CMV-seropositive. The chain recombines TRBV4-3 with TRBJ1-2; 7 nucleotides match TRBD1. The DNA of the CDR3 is TGCGCCAGCAGCCGAGGACAGGTATCGAGCTACACCTTC. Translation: CASSRGQVSSYTF.